This note documents a single TCR beta chain sequence. This clone's antigen is unknown. The sample holds no much larger clone one base away, and base qualities are not on file. This record belongs to a study of blood T cell repertoires in COVID-19 (dated by TCRdb to the early 2020s). The study in broad terms: Samples from collaborators originated in the United States, Italy and Spain and spanned both the acute and convalescent phases of COVID-19. The material from the prospective study consisted of cDNA or gDNA derived from T cells, B-cell-depleted T cells, or PBMCs. The dataset comprised deeply sampled blood TCRbeta repertoires from subjects exposed to, actively infected with, or recovered from COVID-19. The repertoires were made available in a free public database intended to serve as a resource for research on the immune response to SARS-CoV-2. Samples came from the ongoing ImmuneRACE study (first 160 participants) plus 1,254 subjects from 6 global collaborators. The sample metadata nearly always contained a de-identified subject ID, COVID-19 status, age in years and sex. Where available, HLA class I and class II types were obtained from metadata supplied by the sample provider rather than from assay-based typing.

TCRbeta CDR3 regions were amplified from genomic DNA using the immunoSEQ Assay, a bias-controlled multiplex PCR. In the source study's methods: The number of nucleated cells in each sample was estimated from the amplification of reference gene primers within the assay. To quantify the absolute abundance of each unique TCRbeta CDR3 rearrangement, sequence reads were collapsed and filtered. For each sample, productive Simpson clonality was calculated as the square root of Simpson's diversity index across productive rearrangements. TCRdb's version of the immuneACCESS table is confined to in-frame rearrangements and falls short of the full clone set. An unresolved V gene accounts for under half of the shortfall where checked; the remainder is of unknown origin. V, J and clone size were drawn from that table, and D and trimming were deduced from the DNA. The sample table shows about 65,000 clones, and 82% are seen once. In total, the top ten clones hold about 41% of the sample.

Overall study outcomes, separate from this receptor: Clinical and demographic metadata were provided uncurated, with the amount varying by source and participant.

The CDR3 starts with the cysteine, ends with the phenylalanine, and has 13 residues. Only the CDR3 DNA stays, 39 bases, in frame from base 1. V is clipped by 5 bases and J by 1 base, and the sequence between their germline boundaries is 8 bases long. Per the germline V gene (reference sequence), MNHEY is the CDR1 and SMNVEV is the CDR2. The collaborating institutions used their own protocols to collect whole blood in K2EDTA tubes. For TCRbeta analysis, collaborators shipped samples in one of three forms: frozen whole blood, isolated PBMCs, or DNA extracted from either of those sample types. The chain uses TRBV27 and TRBJ1-1; the D region possibly corresponds to TRBD1 (6 bases align). This TCR was sampled from a human donor in a cohort sampled during active COVID-19. Sequenced input: peripheral blood. The DNA is as follows: TGTGCCAGCAGTCACAGGGAGAACACTGAAGCTTTCTTT. Its translation reads: CASSHRENTEAFF.